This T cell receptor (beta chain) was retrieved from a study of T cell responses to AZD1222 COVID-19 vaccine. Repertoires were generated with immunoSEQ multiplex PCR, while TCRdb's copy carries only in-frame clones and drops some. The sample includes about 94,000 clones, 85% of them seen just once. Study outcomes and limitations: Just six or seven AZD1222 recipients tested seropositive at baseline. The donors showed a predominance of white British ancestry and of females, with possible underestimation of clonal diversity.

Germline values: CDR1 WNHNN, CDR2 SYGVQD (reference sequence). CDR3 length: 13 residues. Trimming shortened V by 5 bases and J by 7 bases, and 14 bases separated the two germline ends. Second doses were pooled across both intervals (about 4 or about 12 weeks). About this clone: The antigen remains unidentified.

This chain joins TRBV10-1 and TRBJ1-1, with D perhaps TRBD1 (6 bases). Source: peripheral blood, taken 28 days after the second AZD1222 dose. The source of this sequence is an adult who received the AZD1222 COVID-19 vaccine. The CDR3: CASSHPGGHEAFF. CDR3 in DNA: TGCGCCAGCAGTCACCCGGGGGGCCATGAAGCTTTCTTT.